This TCR beta chain appears in the sequencing data of a study of T cell clonality in common variable immunodeficiency. Whole-study results and caveats: Repertoire-complication correlations in CVID were limited by patient heterogeneity. Reportedly, TCR beta sequences from common variable immunodeficiency showed fewer deletions and N-nucleotide insertions. Compared with healthy controls, CVID subjects showed increased TCRbeta clonality, mostly in about a third. CVID subjects shared fewer TCRbeta clones than healthy controls did.

CDR3 length equals 18 residues. V lost 3 bases to trimming and J lost 0 bases; unmatched junction nucleotides: 9. The germline CDR1 and CDR2 sequences are DFQATT and SNEGSKA (reference sequence). This clone was counted many times. Its antigen is not identified. The read falls 3 residues short of the CDR3 end, and the missing part is taken from the germline J gene. Here immunoSEQ multiplex PCR was the method, and the copy in TCRdb shows in-frame clones only, minus some. Reported are about 52,000 clones, none seen only once; the ten largest carry roughly 2%. The rearrangement uses TRBV20-1 and TRBJ1-6; 9 nucleotides match TRBD1. This sequence was found in a person aged 18-70 years in good health. Material for sequencing was peripheral blood mononuclear cells. CDR3: CSASHTGGAPSYNSPLHF. CDR3 bases read: TGCAGTGCTAGTCACACAGGGGGCGCGCCCTCCTATAATTCACCC.